This T cell receptor (beta chain) appears in the sequencing data of a study of blood T cell repertoires in COVID-19. Study information: Samples came from the United States, Italy and Spain, spanning acute and convalescent COVID-19. PBMCs, B-cell-depleted T cells, or T cells were the source of the cDNA or gDNA that made up the material.

The CDR3 totals 15 residues. In germline, CDR1 is KGHSH, CDR2 LQKENI. With 0 bases clipped from V and 8 bases from J, the junction kept 7 bases outside the gene matches. Per the authors' pipeline: Estimated nucleated cell counts came from reference gene primer amplification. Produced via immunoSEQ multiplex PCR; TCRdb's table is partial and in-frame only. The D gene and trimming were derived from the DNA, and the V and J assignments and clone size from that table. The table includes a few hundred thousand clones, about nine tenths detected once. The chain recombines TRBV18 with TRBJ1-2; the match to TRBD1 covers 9 bases. The sequence came from a man aged 50 or older with active or convalescent COVID-19. The source material was peripheral blood. The CDR3 DNA reads as TGTGCCAGCTCACCACCGGTGGACAGGGGAGGCGGCTACACCTTC. Amino acids: CASSPPVDRGGGYTF.